The 17 T cell receptor beta chains presented below share a single source sample, sequenced in a study of blood T cell repertoires in COVID-19. Clones were read by immunoSEQ multiplex PCR, and TCRdb kept only the in-frame ones, dropping some. Of approximately 230,000 clones in the sample, around 83% are singletons; the top ten hold about 8.9%. Sequencing was done on a sample of peripheral blood. The receptors stem from an elderly man with acute or convalescent COVID-19.

This sequence joins TRBV24-1 and TRBJ2-1; tentatively, D is TRBD1 (7 bases). The V and J ends lost 7 bases and 2 bases respectively, with 14 bases between them. The CDR3 sequence is 15 residues long. Germline CDR1 KGHDR, CDR2 SFDVKD. CDR3 region: CATRATGRTYNEQFF. DNA of the CDR3: TGTGCCACCAGGGCGACAGGGAGGACCTACAATGAGCAGTTCTTC.

This chain uses TRBV2 with TRBJ2-7, with TRBD2 matching over 9 bases. Germline CDR1 reads SNHLY; CDR2 reads FYNNEI. CDR3 length: 15 amino acids. The junction had 8 bases not matched to a gene; V was cut back by 0 bases and J by 8 bases. Written as DNA, the CDR3 is TGTGCCAGCAGTGAAGCGGTCCTAGCGGGGCTCCAGCAGTACTTC. It specifies CASSEAVLAGLQQYF.

The chain has TRBV5-5 and TRBJ2-7; D uncertain. CDR1 SGHKS and CDR2 YYEKEE come from the germline V gene (reference sequence). The CDR3 is 13 residues long. V was clipped by 2 bases and J by 3 bases, with 9 bases between them. The CDR3 here is CASSFFLGYEQYF. CDR3 sequence (DNA): TGTGCCAGCAGCTTCTTCCTAGGCTACGAGCAGTACTTC.

The rearrangement joins TRBV7-9 to TRBJ1-2; maybe TRBD1 (5 bases). The length of the CDR3 is 13 residues. The germline V gene has CDR1 SEHNR and CDR2 FQNEAQ (reference sequence). Trimming left V 5 bases short and J 7 bases short, with 14 bases between. DNA for the CDR3: TGTGCCAGCAGCGATTCAGGGTTCTTTGGCTACACCTTC. Translating it yields CASSDSGFFGYTF.

The rearrangement joins TRBV10-3 to TRBJ2-3; TRBD1 matches at 9 bases. CDR1 and CDR2 from the germline V gene are ENHRY and SYGVKD. With V trimmed by 8 bases and J by 3 bases, 6 bases remained unmatched. The CDR3 extends over 14 amino acids. The CDR3: CAIGPGQGTDTQYF. In DNA, the CDR3 is TGTGCCATCGGACCGGGACAGGGAACAGATACGCAGTATTTT.

The chain recombines TRBV5-1 with TRBJ2-5; tentatively, D is TRBD1 (5 bases). The germline V gene has CDR1 SGHRS and CDR2 YFSETQ. The germline V and J ends were trimmed by 5 bases and 3 bases, with 14 bases remaining between them. The CDR3 contains 14 residues. As DNA, the CDR3 is TGCGCCAGCAGGGTGGGTCAGACAGAAGAGACCCAGTACTTC. Residues: CASRVGQTEETQYF. The whole variable domain, filled in from reference TRBV5-1 and TRBJ2-5, reads KAGVTQTPRYLIKTRGQQVTLSCSPISGHRSVSWYQQTPGQGLQFLFEYFSETQRNKGNFPGRFSGRQFSNSRSEMNVSTLELGDSALYLCASRVGQTEETQYFGPGTRLLVL.

The chain recombines TRBV5-1 with TRBJ2-3; 7 bases are shared with TRBD2. Germline CDR1 and CDR2: SGHRS and YFSETQ. The CDR3 is made up of 17 amino acids. Unmatched junction bases numbered 11, after V lost 4 bases and J lost 0 bases. The CDR3 here is CASSPPWGGLSTDTQYF. The CDR3 nucleotides are TGCGCCAGCAGCCCCCCATGGGGGGGTCTCAGCACAGATACGCAGTATTTT.

The rearrangement joins TRBV30 to TRBJ2-1; D is unresolved. The germline V and J ends were trimmed by 0 bases and 10 bases, with 7 bases remaining between them. This CDR3 spans 11 amino acids. CDR1 and CDR2 (germline): GTSNPN, SVGIG (reference sequence). CDR3 region: CAWSVRREQFF. The CDR3 coding sequence is TGTGCCTGGAGTGTACGTCGGGAGCAGTTCTTC.

This chain links TRBV5-1 with TRBJ2-7; 12 nucleotides align to TRBD2. CDR3 size: 17 residues. J lost 0 bases, V lost 3 bases, and 7 bases had no gene match. Germline-derived CDR1 and CDR2 are SGHRS and YFSETQ. This chain's CDR3 is CASSWTSGVSRSYEQYF. CDR3 nucleotide sequence: TGCGCCAGCAGCTGGACTAGCGGGGTATCCCGCTCCTACGAGCAGTACTTC.

The rearrangement joins TRBV14 to TRBJ2-1; D is possibly TRBD2 (6 bases). Trimming cost V 2 bases and J 8 bases, with 10 bases left between them. The CDR3 sequence is 13 residues long. The germline V gene has CDR1 SGHDN and CDR2 FVKESK. The CDR3 protein is CASSQRGRDEQFF. The CDR3 coding sequence is TGTGCCAGCAGCCAACGGGGGAGAGATGAGCAGTTCTTC.

This chain links TRBV10-1 with TRBJ2-1, with 10 nucleotides matching TRBD1. Germline V gene data show CDR1 as WNHNN and CDR2 as SYGVQD (reference sequence). J lost 10 bases, V lost 5 bases, and 11 bases had no gene match. This CDR3 has 15 residues. As DNA, the CDR3 is TGCGCCAGCAGTTCCGCCGGGACAGGGGCTGGGGAGCAGTTCTTC. It translates to CASSSAGTGAGEQFF.

V and J are TRBV7-2 and TRBJ2-2, with 8 bases aligning to TRBD1. Losses at the gene ends were 1 base for V and 4 bases for J; bases not matched to a gene: 5. Germline V gene data show CDR1 as SGHTA and CDR2 as FQGNSA. CDR3 size: 16 residues. The CDR3 sequence is CASSLGQGAFTGELFF. In DNA, the CDR3 is TGTGCCAGCAGCTTAGGTCAGGGGGCGTTCACCGGGGAGCTGTTTTTT.

This clone was picked up a small number of times. J is TRBJ1-5 and V is TRBV4-1; 7 bases agree with TRBD1. Per the germline V gene, CDR1 is MGHRA and CDR2 is YSYEKL. The ends lost 4 bases at V and 0 bases at J; junction bases unmatched: 6. The CDR3 has 16 residues. The DNA of the CDR3 is TGCGCCAGCAGCCCACAGGGGCCTCATAGCAATCAGCCCCAGCATTTT. It yields the protein CASSPQGPHSNQPQHF.

This chain uses TRBV30 with TRBJ2-5; 9 nucleotides match TRBD2. The CDR3 has 20 residues. The V gene end was trimmed by 0 bases and the J gene end by 5 bases; junction bases not matched to a gene: 22. Germline-derived CDR1 and CDR2 are GTSNPN and SVGIG (reference sequence). The CDR3 reads CAWSVRRSASGAKVGETQYF. CDR3 nucleotides: TGTGCCTGGAGTGTACGTCGGTCGGCTAGCGGGGCGAAAGTTGGGGAGACCCAGTACTTC.

This sequence joins TRBV11-2 and TRBJ1-4, with 8 bases aligning to TRBD1. Germline-derived CDR1 and CDR2 are SGHAT and FQNNGV. The CDR3 consists of 15 residues. Trimming cost V 2 bases and J 3 bases; bases outside gene matches: 2. The CDR3 protein is CASSLSQGANEKLFF. As DNA, the CDR3 is TGTGCCAGCAGCTTATCACAGGGGGCTAATGAAAAACTGTTTTTT.

This chain links TRBV5-6 with TRBJ1-5, with a weak D call TRBD1 (6 bases). There are 15 residues in the CDR3. Looked up from germline, CDR1 is SGHDT and CDR2 is YYEEEE. Trimming removed 4 bases from V and 4 bases from J, with 15 bases in between. The CDR3 bases are TGTGCCAGCAGCCTCCAGGGACACCTTAATCAGCCCCAGCATTTT. Translation gives CASSLQGHLNQPQHF.

This clone was found a few times. The chain combines TRBV5-1 with TRBJ1-3; D may be TRBD1 (5 bases). V was shortened by 0 bases and J by 4 bases, with 11 bases between the two germline ends. The length of the CDR3 is 15 residues. Per germline, CDR1 SGHRS and CDR2 YFSETQ. CDR3 coding DNA: TGCGCCAGCAGCTTGGGGCAGGGCGGCGGAAACACCATATATTTT. Amino acid sequence: CASSLGQGGGNTIYF. Drawing the rest from reference TRBV5-1 and TRBJ1-3, the complete variable domain is KAGVTQTPRYLIKTRGQQVTLSCSPISGHRSVSWYQQTPGQGLQFLFEYFSETQRNKGNFPGRFSGRQFSNSRSEMNVSTLELGDSALYLCASSLGQGGGNTIYFGEGSWLTVV.